Described below is a single TCR beta chain sequence and its context. The record originates from a study of blood T cell repertoires in COVID-19. Whole-study context: Material from acute and convalescent COVID-19 was sourced from the United States, Italy and Spain. Sources were T cells, B-cell-depleted T cells, or PBMCs; the material itself was cDNA or gDNA.

Seattle researchers signed up patients amid active infection and tracked them longitudinally. Looked up from germline, CDR1 is LNHNV and CDR2 is YYDKDF (reference sequence). The V and J ends lost 1 base and 5 bases respectively, with 14 bases between them. CDR3 length: 15 amino acids. In the source study's methods: Amplifying reference gene primers gave estimates of nucleated cell counts. Profiled with immunoSEQ multiplex PCR; TCRdb holds only in-frame clones, not every one. That table furnishes V, J and clone size, whereas the DNA furnished D and trimming. The data show under 250,000 clones, around 86% seen once.

Sample: peripheral blood. The rearrangement uses TRBV15 and TRBJ1-2; a weak D match, TRBD1 (5 bases). The sequence was obtained from a woman aged 80 or over with COVID-19, enrolled during active disease. The CDR3 here is CATSRVGAGPYGYTF. For the CDR3, the DNA is TGTGCCACCAGCAGAGTAGGGGCTGGTCCTTATGGCTACACCTTC.